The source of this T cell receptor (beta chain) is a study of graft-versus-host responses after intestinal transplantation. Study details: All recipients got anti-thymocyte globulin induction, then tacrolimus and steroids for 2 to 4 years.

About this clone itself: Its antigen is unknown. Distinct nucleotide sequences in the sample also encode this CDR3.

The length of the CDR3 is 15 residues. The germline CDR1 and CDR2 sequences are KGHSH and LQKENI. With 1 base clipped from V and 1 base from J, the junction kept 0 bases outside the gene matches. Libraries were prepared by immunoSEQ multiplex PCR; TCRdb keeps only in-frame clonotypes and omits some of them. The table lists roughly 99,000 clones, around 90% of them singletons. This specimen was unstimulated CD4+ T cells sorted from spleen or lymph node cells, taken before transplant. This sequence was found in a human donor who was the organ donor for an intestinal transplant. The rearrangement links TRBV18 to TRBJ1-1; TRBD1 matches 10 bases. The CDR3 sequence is CASSPRTGGNTEAFF. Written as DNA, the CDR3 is TGTGCCAGCTCACCACGGACAGGGGGGAACACTGAAGCTTTCTTT.